This T cell receptor beta chain was obtained from a study of vaccination and CD4 T cells after COVID-19. This CDR3 is 14 amino acids long. The V gene lost 3 bases and the J gene lost 5 bases, with 13 bases spanning the gap. The treatment denotes: roughly 11-day PBMC culture with coronavirus spike peptide pools or control peptides (ViraFEST assay). An unexposed donor provided the CD4+ T cells, which were collected before the COVID-19 pandemic (2011-2018). The Oncomine TCR Beta short-read assay was applied to DNA of cultured CD4+ T cells. TCRdb itself ran the PCR reads through MiXCR, one entry per CDR3 protein. In the table there are approximately 7,200 distinct CDR3 sequences, about two fifths of which are singletons. Notes on this clonotype: Its antigen is not identified.

The sequenced sample consisted of CD4+ T cells from blood, cultured in vitro. This clonotype was sampled from a human donor in good health. This chain connects TRBV12-3 or TRBV12-4 to TRBJ1-2; the D gene is possibly TRBD1 (5 bases). The CDR3 reads CASSLGEGVYGYTF. The CDR3 nucleotides read TGTGCCAGCAGTTTGGGGGAGGGTGTGTATGGCTACACCTTC.